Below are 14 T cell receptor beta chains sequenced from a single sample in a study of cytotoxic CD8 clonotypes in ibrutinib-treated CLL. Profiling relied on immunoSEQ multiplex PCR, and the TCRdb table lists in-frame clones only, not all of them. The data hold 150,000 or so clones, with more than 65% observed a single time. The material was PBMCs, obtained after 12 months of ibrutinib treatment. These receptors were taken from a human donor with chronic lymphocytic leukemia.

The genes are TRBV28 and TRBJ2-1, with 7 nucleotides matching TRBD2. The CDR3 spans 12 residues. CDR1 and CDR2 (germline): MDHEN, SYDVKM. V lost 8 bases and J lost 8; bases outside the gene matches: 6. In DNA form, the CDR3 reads TGTGCCAGCGGCGCGGGAGTGGATGAGCAGTTCTTC. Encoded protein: CASGAGVDEQFF. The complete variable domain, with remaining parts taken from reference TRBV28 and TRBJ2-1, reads DVKVTQSSRYLVKRTGEKVFLECVQDMDHENMFWYRQDPGLGLRLIYFSYDVKMKEKGDIPEGYSVSREKKERFSLILESASTNQTSMYLCASGAGVDEQFFGPGTRLTVL.

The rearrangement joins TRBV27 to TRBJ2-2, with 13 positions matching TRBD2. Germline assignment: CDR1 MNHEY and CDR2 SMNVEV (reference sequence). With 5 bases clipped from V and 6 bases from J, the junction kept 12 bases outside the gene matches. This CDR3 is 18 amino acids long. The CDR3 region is CASSTRTSGSRSAGELFF. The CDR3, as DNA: TGTGCCAGCAGTACCCGGACTAGCGGGAGCCGCTCCGCCGGGGAGCTGTTTTTT.

CDR3 DNA sequence: TGTGCCATCAGTGAAAGGGAGAGCAATCAGCCCCAGCATTTT. Amino acid sequence: CAISERESNQPQHF. The chain employs TRBV10-3 and TRBJ1-5; D is unresolved. Germline V lookup: CDR1 ENHRY, CDR2 SYGVKD. There are 14 residues in the CDR3. The V gene lost 3 bases and the J gene lost 1 base, with 7 bases spanning the gap.

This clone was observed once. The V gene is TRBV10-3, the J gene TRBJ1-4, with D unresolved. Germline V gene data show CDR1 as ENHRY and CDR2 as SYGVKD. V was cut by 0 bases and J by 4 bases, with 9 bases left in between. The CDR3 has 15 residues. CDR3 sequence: CAISESRSFNEKLFF. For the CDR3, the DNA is TGTGCCATCAGTGAGTCTAGGAGCTTTAATGAAAAACTGTTTTTT.

The CDR3 DNA follows: TGCGCCAGCAGCTTGGGGGACAGCTATAGCAATCAGCCCCAGCATTTT. Translating it yields CASSLGDSYSNQPQHF. The chain carries TRBV5-1 and TRBJ1-5, with 7 bases that match TRBD1. The J segment lost 0 bases and the V segment lost 0 bases, leaving 3 bases of the junction unmatched. CDR3 length: 16 residues. The germline V gene has CDR1 SGHRS and CDR2 YFSETQ.

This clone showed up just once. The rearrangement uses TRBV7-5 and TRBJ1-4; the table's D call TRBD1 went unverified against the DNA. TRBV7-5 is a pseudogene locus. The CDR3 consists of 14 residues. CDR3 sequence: CATFRQGAREKLFF. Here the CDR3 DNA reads TGTGCCACGTTTCGGCAGGGGGCGCGTGAAAAACTGTTTTTT.

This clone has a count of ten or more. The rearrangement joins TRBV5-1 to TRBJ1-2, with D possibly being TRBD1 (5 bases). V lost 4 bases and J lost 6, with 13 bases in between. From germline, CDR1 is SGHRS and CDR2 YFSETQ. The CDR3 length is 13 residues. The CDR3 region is CASSRTDSNGYTF. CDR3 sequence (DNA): TGCGCCAGCAGCCGAACTGACAGCAATGGCTACACCTTC.

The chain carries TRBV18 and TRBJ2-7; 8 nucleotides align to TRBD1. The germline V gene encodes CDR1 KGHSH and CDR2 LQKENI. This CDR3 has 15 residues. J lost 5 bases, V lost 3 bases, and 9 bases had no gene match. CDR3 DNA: TGTGCCAGCTCACCGCCCGGACAGGGAGTCGACGAGCAGTACTTC. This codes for CASSPPGQGVDEQYF.

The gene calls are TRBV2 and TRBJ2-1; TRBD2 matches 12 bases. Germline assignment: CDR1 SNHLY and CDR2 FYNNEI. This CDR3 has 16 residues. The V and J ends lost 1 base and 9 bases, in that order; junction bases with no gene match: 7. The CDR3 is CASSEDRLAGEGEQFF. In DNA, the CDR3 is TGTGCCAGCAGTGAAGATCGACTAGCGGGAGAGGGTGAGCAGTTCTTC.

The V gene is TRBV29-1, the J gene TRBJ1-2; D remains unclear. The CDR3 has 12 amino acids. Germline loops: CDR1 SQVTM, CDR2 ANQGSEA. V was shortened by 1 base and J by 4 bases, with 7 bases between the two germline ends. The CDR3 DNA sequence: TGCAGCGTTGAAGGGACGGCCTATGGCTACACCTTC. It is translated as CSVEGTAYGYTF.

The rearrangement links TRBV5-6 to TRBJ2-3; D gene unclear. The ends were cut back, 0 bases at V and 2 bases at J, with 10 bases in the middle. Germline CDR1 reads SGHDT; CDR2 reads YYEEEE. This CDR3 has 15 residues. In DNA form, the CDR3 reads TGTGCCAGCAGCTTGGAGTTCGTGGCCACAGATACGCAGTATTTT. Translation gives CASSLEFVATDTQYF.

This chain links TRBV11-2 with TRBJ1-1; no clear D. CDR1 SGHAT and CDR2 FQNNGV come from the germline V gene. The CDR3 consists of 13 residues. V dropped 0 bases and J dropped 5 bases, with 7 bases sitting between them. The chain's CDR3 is CASSLDSYTEAFF. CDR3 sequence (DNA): TGTGCCAGCAGCTTAGATAGCTATACTGAAGCTTTCTTT.

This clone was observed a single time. DNA of the CDR3: TGTGCCAGCAAAGAGGGGCCAGGGCGTACAGATACGCAGTATTTT. Translated, it gives CASKEGPGRTDTQYF. The chain recombines TRBV6-5 with TRBJ2-3; D is possibly TRBD1 or TRBD2 (5 bases each). The V end lost 7 bases, the J end lost 3 bases, and 17 bases lay between the germline ends. The germline CDR1 and CDR2 sequences are MNHEY and SVGAGI. This CDR3 spans 15 amino acids.

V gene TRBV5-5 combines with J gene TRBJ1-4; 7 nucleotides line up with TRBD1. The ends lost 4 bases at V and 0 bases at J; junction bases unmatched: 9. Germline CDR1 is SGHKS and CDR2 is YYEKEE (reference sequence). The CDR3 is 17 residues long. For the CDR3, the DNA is TGTGCCAGCAGCACCCGGACAGGATTACCAACTAATGAAAAACTGTTTTTT. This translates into CASSTRTGLPTNEKLFF.